This TCR beta chain derives from a study of CD8+ T cells in alopecia areata. General study results and limits: Tofacitinib yielded significantly lower scalp clonality and fewer expanded CD8+ clones among the top 100.

Treatment noted: oral pan-JAK inhibitor, 5-10 mg twice daily. The authors sorted CD4+ and CD8+ T cells from PBMCs. This clone has a handful of counts. Its antigen is not identified. The V gene end was trimmed by 6 bases and the J gene end by 2 bases; junction bases not matched to a gene: 3. Germline V gene data show CDR1 as SQVTM and CDR2 as ANQGSEA. This CDR3 comprises 12 residues. Extraction of RNA preceded its reverse transcription into cDNA, which served as the sequencing template. Method: immunoSEQ multiplex PCR; TCRdb's copy keeps in-frame clones and lacks some. The sample consists of roughly 120,000 clones, roughly three fifths of them appearing once.

This material consisted of CD4+ T cells sorted from blood, taken at week 24, from a patient treated with tofacitinib. The receptor was isolated from a human donor with alopecia areata. V gene TRBV29-1 combines with J gene TRBJ1-1; TRBD1 aligns across 7 bases. The chain's CDR3 is CSVRDSNTEAFF. The CDR3 DNA sequence: TGCAGCGTCCGGGACAGCAACACTGAAGCTTTCTTT. Combining the CDR3 with reference TRBV29-1 and TRBJ1-1 gives the whole variable domain SAVISQKPSRDICQRGTSLTIQCQVDSQVTMMFWYRQQPGQSLTLIATANQGSEATYESGFVIDKFPISRPNLTFSTLTVSNMSPEDSSIYLCSVRDSNTEAFFGQGTRLTVV.